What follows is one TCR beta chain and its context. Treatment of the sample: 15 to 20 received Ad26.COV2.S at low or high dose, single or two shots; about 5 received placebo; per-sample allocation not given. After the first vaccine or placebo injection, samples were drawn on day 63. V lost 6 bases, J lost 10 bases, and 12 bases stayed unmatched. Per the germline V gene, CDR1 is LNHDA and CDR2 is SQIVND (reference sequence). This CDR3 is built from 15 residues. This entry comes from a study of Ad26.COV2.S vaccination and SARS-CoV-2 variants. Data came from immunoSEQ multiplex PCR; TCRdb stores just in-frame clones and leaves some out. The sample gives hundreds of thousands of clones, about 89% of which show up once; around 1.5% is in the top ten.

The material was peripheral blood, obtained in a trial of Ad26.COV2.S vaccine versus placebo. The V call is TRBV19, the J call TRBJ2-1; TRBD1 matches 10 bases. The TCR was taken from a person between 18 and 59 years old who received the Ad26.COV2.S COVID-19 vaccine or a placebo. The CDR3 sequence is CASSRLGTGVGEQFF. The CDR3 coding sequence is TGTGCCAGTAGCCGACTGGGGACAGGGGTTGGAGAGCAGTTCTTC.